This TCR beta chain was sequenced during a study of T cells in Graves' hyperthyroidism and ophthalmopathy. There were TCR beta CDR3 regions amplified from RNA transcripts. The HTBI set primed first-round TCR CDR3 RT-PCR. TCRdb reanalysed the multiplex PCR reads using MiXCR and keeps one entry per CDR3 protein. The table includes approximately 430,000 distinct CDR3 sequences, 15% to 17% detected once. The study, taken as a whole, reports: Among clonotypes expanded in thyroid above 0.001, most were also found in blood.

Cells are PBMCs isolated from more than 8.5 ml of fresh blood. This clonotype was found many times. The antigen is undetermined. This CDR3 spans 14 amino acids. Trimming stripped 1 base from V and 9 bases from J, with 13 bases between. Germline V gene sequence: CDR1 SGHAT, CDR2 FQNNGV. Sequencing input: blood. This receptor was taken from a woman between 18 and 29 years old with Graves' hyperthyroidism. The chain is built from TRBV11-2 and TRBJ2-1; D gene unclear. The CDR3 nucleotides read TGTGCCAGCAGCTTAGTCCGGGTCCCGGGTGAGCAGTTCTTC. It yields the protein CASSLVRVPGEQFF. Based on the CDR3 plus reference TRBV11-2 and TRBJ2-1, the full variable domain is EAGVAQSPRYKIIEKRQSVAFWCNPISGHATLYWYQQILGQGPKLLIQFQNNGVVDDSQLPKDRFSAERLKGVDSTLKIQPAKLEDSAVYLCASSLVRVPGEQFFGPGTRLTVL.